This T cell receptor beta chain was identified during a study of blood T cells in healthy people across ages. Study-level information: The capture of about one barcoded beta molecule per two T cells was achieved by template switching.

Each sample had at least 6 million PBMCs isolated. Combining a sample-barcoded 5' primer with a J-beta primer mix, a second PCR ran for about 6 to 11 cycles. From each sample, at least 2.5 million paired-end reads containing CDR3 were obtained. TCRdb recomputed calls from the 5' RACE reads with MiXCR, one row per CDR3 protein. Seen here are about a million distinct CDR3 sequences, approximately 38% observed once, and the top ten hold 10% to 15%. Germline V lookup: CDR1 SGHTA, CDR2 FQGNSA. The ends were cut back, 3 bases at V and 8 bases at J, with 20 bases in the middle. This CDR3 is built from 16 residues. This clonotype appeared a single time. Its target is not known. Study-wide points: Roughly linearly, TCR beta diversity per million T cells fell as age increased.

V is TRBV7-2 and J is TRBJ2-1; D is possibly TRBD1 or TRBD2 (6 bases each). The receptor was isolated from a man aged 18 to 35 in good health. Sequencing input: blood. The CDR3 nucleotides read TGTGCCAGCAGCTTGGGGGGCATTTGGGGGATCGATGAGCAGTTCTTC. The encoded protein is CASSLGGIWGIDEQFF.